A single sample is the source of the 18 T cell receptor beta chains below, sequenced in a study of radiotherapy plus CTLA-4 blockade in lung cancer. Repertoires were generated with immunoSEQ multiplex PCR, while TCRdb's copy carries only in-frame clones and drops some. The repertoire includes roughly 100,000 clones, about 83% of them detected once, and under 3% sits in the top ten. This material consisted of peripheral blood, taken from a patient treated with radiotherapy plus ipilimumab. The receptors shown here come from a human donor with non-small cell lung cancer that progressed on radiotherapy plus ipilimumab. Some clones in this sample may be carry-over from other donors' samples.

V is TRBV29-1 and J is TRBJ2-5; D is unresolved. The V gene's germline CDR1 is SQVTM and CDR2 ANQGSEA. The CDR3 sequence is 15 residues long. Trimming pared 2 bases from V and 0 bases from J, leaving 13 bases between. The CDR3 coding sequence is TGCAGCGTTGAACGTGGCAGGTCCCACCAAGAGACCCAGTACTTC. Residues: CSVERGRSHQETQYF.

This sequence joins TRBV9 and TRBJ2-7; D not resolved. The CDR3 consists of 13 residues. In germline, CDR1 is SGDLS, CDR2 YYNGEE. Trimming removed 0 bases from V and 4 bases from J, with 8 bases in between. The CDR3 reads CASSVGPNYEQYF. The CDR3 region has the DNA TGTGCCAGCAGCGTAGGCCCCAATTACGAGCAGTACTTC.

The chain recombines TRBV5-1 with TRBJ1-5, with D perhaps matching TRBD1 (6 bases). CDR3 size: 16 residues. The V end was cut by 1 base, the J end by 5 bases, with 16 bases between. Per the germline V gene, CDR1 is SGHRS and CDR2 is YFSETQ. The CDR3 region has the DNA TGCGCCAGCAGCTTGAACCCTAGGGGGGGATATCAGCCCCAGCATTTT. Its translation is CASSLNPRGGYQPQHF.

The chain uses TRBV18 and TRBJ2-7; 10 nucleotides line up with TRBD2. J was trimmed by 2 bases and V by 2 bases; bases with no gene match: 0. This CDR3 contains 14 residues. Germline CDR1 and CDR2: KGHSH and LQKENI. CDR3 protein: CASSPTSGAYEQYF. The DNA of the CDR3 is TGTGCCAGCTCACCAACTAGCGGGGCCTACGAGCAGTACTTC.

The V call is TRBV13, the J call TRBJ1-2; D ambiguous. CDR3 size: 13 residues. Germline V gene sequence: CDR1 PRHDT, CDR2 FYEKMQ (reference sequence). The germline V and J ends were trimmed by 6 bases and 8 bases, with 16 bases remaining between them. CDR3 sequence reads: CASSLDRGGGYTF. The CDR3 DNA reads TGTGCCAGCAGTTTGGACCGTGGAGGGGGCTACACCTTC.

The genes are TRBV19 and TRBJ2-7; unclear D gene. The CDR3 has 13 amino acids. Germline assignment: CDR1 LNHDA and CDR2 SQIVND (reference sequence). V was trimmed by 6 bases and J by 6 bases, leaving 15 bases between them. CDR3 DNA: TGTGCCAGTAGCCTACAACAAAGAACCGAGCAGTACTTC. Its protein is CASSLQQRTEQYF.

This clone was found once. The chain joins TRBV7-9 to TRBJ1-2; tentatively, D is TRBD1 (5 bases). From germline, CDR1 is SEHNR and CDR2 FQNEAQ (reference sequence). CDR3 length: 14 amino acids. The ends were cut back, 0 bases at V and 2 bases at J, with 7 bases in the middle. The CDR3, as DNA: TGTGCCAGCAGCTTAGCGGGGACCAACTATGGCTACACCTTC. Its protein is CASSLAGTNYGYTF.

Worth noting for this clone: Compared with germline, one end of the junction differs, possibly owing to a read error. In the same sample, other DNA sequences code for this CDR3. The chain carries TRBV7-9 and TRBJ2-7, with 7 bases fitting TRBD1. This CDR3 has 14 amino acids. In germline, CDR1 is SEHNR, CDR2 FQNEAQ (reference sequence). As DNA, the CDR3 is TGTGCTAGCAGCTTAAGGGACAGAAGCTACGAGCAGTACTTC. Its translation is CASSLRDRSYEQYF.

The chain couples TRBV28 to TRBJ1-1; D might be TRBD1 (5 bases). Deletions cut 8 bases from V and 1 base from J, with 11 bases between. Germline-derived CDR1 and CDR2 are MDHEN and SYDVKM. This CDR3 comprises 13 residues. The CDR3 nucleotides are TGTGCCAGCGGCCAAGGGGCGAACACTGAAGCTTTCTTT. Amino acids: CASGQGANTEAFF.

In this sample, this clone turned up once. The rearrangement links TRBV6-6 to TRBJ1-6; D might be TRBD1 (5 bases). With 2 bases removed from V and 8 bases from J, the gap between germline ends came to 10 bases. The CDR3 covers 14 residues. Germline V lookup: CDR1 MNHNY, CDR2 SVGAGI (reference sequence). CDR3: CASSYEGPDSPLHF. For the CDR3, the DNA is TGTGCCAGCAGTTACGAGGGACCGGATTCACCCCTCCACTTT.

The chain employs TRBV5-6 and TRBJ2-7; unclear D gene. The CDR3 consists of 14 residues. Germline V gene sequence: CDR1 SGHDT, CDR2 YYEEEE. V was trimmed by 2 bases and J by 0 bases, leaving 9 bases between them. The CDR3 is CASSLYGTSYEQYF. In nucleotides, the CDR3 is TGTGCCAGCAGCTTATACGGCACCTCCTACGAGCAGTACTTC.

Concerning this clone itself: Its ends do not fully match the called genes, so a read error is possible. Other DNA variants within this sample encode the same CDR3. This sequence joins TRBV27 and TRBJ2-7; D is undetermined. This CDR3 contains 11 residues. Germline V gene data show CDR1 as MNHEY and CDR2 as SMNVEV (reference sequence). The CDR3 sequence is CASSSLYEQYF. CDR3 DNA: TGTGCCAGTAGTTCCCTTTACGAGCAGTACTTC.

This clone turned up a few times. V usage is TRBV5-4 and J usage is TRBJ2-2; D is uncertain. This CDR3 comprises 13 residues. V was pared by 1 base and J by 3 bases, with 4 bases between. In germline, CDR1 is SGHNT, CDR2 YYREEE (reference sequence). This CDR3 reads CASSLQDTGELFF. CDR3 bases: TGTGCCAGCAGCTTGCAGGACACCGGGGAGCTGTTTTTT. The variable domain in full, completed from reference TRBV5-4 and TRBJ2-2, reads ETGVTQSPTHLIKTRGQQVTLRCSSQSGHNTVSWYQQALGQGPQFIFQYYREEENGRGNFPPRFSGLQFPNYSSELNVNALELDDSALYLCASSLQDTGELFFGEGSRLTVL.

This chain links TRBV2 with TRBJ2-7; 9 bases fit TRBD1. Germline V gene sequence: CDR1 SNHLY, CDR2 FYNNEI. The CDR3 is 14 residues long. V shed 5 bases, J shed 6 bases, and the junction held 8 bases outside the gene matches. CDR3 sequence (DNA): TGTGCCAGCAGTTACCGGGACAGGGATGCCGAGCAGTACTTC. Translated, it gives CASSYRDRDAEQYF.

CDR3 amino acids: CASSLTGAGANVLTF. In nucleotides, the CDR3 is TGTGCCAGCAGCCTCACAGGGGCTGGGGCCAACGTCCTGACTTTC. The chain uses TRBV7-9 and TRBJ2-6; 7 nucleotides agree with TRBD1. The trim removed 5 bases at V and 2 bases at J, leaving 3 bases unmatched. Germline-derived CDR1 and CDR2 are SEHNR and FQNEAQ (reference sequence). The CDR3 consists of 15 residues. The complete variable domain, with remaining parts taken from reference TRBV7-9 and TRBJ2-6, reads DTGVSQNPRHKITKRGQNVTFRCDPISEHNRLYWYRQTLGQGPEFLTYFQNEAQLEKSRLLSDRFSAERPKGSFSTLEIQRTEQGDSAMYLCASSLTGAGANVLTFGAGSRLTVL.

The gene calls are TRBV7-2 and TRBJ2-4; D uncertain. The CDR3 is made up of 12 amino acids. V shed 5 bases and J shed 7 bases, with 9 bases lying between them. From germline, CDR1 is SGHTA and CDR2 FQGNSA. CDR3 amino acids: CASSPSGNIQYF. The CDR3 DNA follows: TGTGCCAGCAGCCCAAGTGGGAACATTCAGTACTTC.

V is TRBV6-5 and J is TRBJ1-1, with no clear D. The V end lost 8 bases, the J end lost 0 bases, and 16 bases lay between the germline ends. Germline CDR1 reads MNHEY; CDR2 reads SVGAGI. The CDR3 sequence is 15 residues long. This CDR3 is CASERGATMNTEAFF. As DNA, the CDR3 is TGTGCCAGCGAACGCGGAGCAACAATGAACACTGAAGCTTTCTTT.

This sequence joins TRBV6-1 and TRBJ1-1, with no clear D. Trimming stripped 6 bases from V and 0 bases from J, with 2 bases between. CDR1 is MNHNS, CDR2 SASEGT, per germline. CDR3 length: 11 residues. CDR3 region: CASRVNTEAFF. In nucleotides, the CDR3 is TGTGCCAGCAGGGTGAACACTGAAGCTTTCTTT.